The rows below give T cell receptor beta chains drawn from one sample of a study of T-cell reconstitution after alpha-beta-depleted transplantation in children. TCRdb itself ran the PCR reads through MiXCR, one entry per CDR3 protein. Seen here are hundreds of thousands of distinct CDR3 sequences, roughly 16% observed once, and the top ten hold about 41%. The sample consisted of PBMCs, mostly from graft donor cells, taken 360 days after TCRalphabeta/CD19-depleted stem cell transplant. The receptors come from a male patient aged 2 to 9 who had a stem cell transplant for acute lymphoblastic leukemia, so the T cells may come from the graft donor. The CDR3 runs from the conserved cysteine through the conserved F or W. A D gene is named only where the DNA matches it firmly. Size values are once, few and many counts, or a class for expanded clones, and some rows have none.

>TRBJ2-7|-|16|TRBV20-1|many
TGCAGTGCTCCTTCCCCCACCGGCCCCTCACTCTACGAGCAGTACTTC
CSAPSPTGPSLYEQYF
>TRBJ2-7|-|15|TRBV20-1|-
TGCAGTGCTAGAGATGGGGGCGGGGGCGCCTACGAGCAGTACTTC
CSARDGGGGAYEQYF
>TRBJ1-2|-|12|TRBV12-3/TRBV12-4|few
TGTGCCAGCTTCGGGGGCATACCAGGCTACACCTTC
CASFGGIPGYTF
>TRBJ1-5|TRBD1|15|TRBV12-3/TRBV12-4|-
TGTGCCAGCAGTTTAGCGGGGACAGGCAATCAGCCCCAGCATTTT
CASSLAGTGNQPQHF
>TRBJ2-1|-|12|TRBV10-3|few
TGTGCCATCAGCCTAATTGGCAATGAGCAGTTCTTC
CAISLIGNEQFF
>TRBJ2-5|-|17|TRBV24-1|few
TGTGCCACCAGCGATAAAAAGGGGCAGGGAGTCCAAGAGACCCAGTACTTC
CATSDKKGQGVQETQYF
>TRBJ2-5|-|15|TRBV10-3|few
TGTGCCATCGGTCGTGCGACAGGAGGCCAAGAGACCCAGTACTTC
CAIGRATGGQETQYF
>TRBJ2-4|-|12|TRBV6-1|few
TGTGCCACCCGGGACGCCTTGGCCATTCAGTACTTC
CATRDALAIQYF
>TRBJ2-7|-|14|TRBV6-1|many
TGTGCCAGCAGGTCCGGGACTTCCGACTACGAGCAGTACTTC
CASRSGTSDYEQYF
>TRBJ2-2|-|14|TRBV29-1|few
TGCAGCGTTGAGGGTAGGGATGACACCGGGGAGCTGTTTTTT
CSVEGRDDTGELFF
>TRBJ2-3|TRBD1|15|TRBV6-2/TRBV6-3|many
TGTGCCAGCAGCCGAAGACAGGGTAGCACAGATACGCAGTATTTT
CASSRRQGSTDTQYF
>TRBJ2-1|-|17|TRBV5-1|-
TGCGCCAGCAGCGCGTTCCCTAGCGCCCGTTCCTACAATGAGCAGTTCTTC
CASSAFPSARSYNEQFF
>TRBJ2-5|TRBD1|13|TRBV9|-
TGTGCCAGCAGCGGACAGGGCCCAGAGACCCAGTACTTC
CASSGQGPETQYF
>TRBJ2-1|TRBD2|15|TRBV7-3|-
TGTGCCAGCAGCTCCGGACTAGCGAGCTACAATGAGCAGTTCTTC
CASSSGLASYNEQFF
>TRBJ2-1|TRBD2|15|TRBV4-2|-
TGTGCCAGCAGCCAAGCTGAACTAGCGGGAGTTGAGCAGTTCTTC
CASSQAELAGVEQFF
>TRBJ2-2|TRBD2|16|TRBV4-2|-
TGTGCCAGCAGCCAACCGACGGGGCGGGGGTCCGGGGAGCTGTTTTTT
CASSQPTGRGSGELFF
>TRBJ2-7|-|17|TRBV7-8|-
TGTGCCAGCAGCTTAGAACGTCTGTACGGATTTACCTACGAGCAGTACTTC
CASSLERLYGFTYEQYF
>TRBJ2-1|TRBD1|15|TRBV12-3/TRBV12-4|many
TGTGCCAGCAGTTTAGCTAGGACAGGGTTCGATGAGCAGTTCTTC
CASSLARTGFDEQFF
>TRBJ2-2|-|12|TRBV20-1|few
TGCAGTGCTAGAGAACAACCCGGGGAGCTGTTTTTT
CSAREQPGELFF
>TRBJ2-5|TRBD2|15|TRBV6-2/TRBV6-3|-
TGTGCCAGCAGAACACCTTGGCGGGAGGGGGAGACCCAGTACTTC
CASRTPWREGETQYF
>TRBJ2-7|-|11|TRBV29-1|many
TGCAGCGTTGAACTAGCTGACGAGCAGTACTTC
CSVELADEQYF
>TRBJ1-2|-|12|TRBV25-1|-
TGTGCCAGCAGTGAAACTTCCTATGGCTACACCTTC
CASSETSYGYTF
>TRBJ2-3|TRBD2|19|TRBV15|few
TGTGCCACCAGCAGGGTACATCTCCTAGCGGGCCCGACAACAGATACGCAGTATTTT
CATSRVHLLAGPTTDTQYF
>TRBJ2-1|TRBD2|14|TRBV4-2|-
TGTGCCAGCAGCCAAGGCGGGAGAAGGGGTGAGCAGTTCTTC
CASSQGGRRGEQFF
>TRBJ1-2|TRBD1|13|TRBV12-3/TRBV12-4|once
TGTGCCAGCAGTCGTGGGACAGGGAAAGGCTACACCTTC
CASSRGTGKGYTF
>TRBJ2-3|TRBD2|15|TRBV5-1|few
TGCGCCAGCAGCCTATCTCCCGGGAGGGGGGATACGCAGTATTTT
CASSLSPGRGDTQYF
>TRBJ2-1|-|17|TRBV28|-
TGTGCCAGCAGTTTAAGGGAACAGGGAGACGGGTACAATGAGCAGTTCTTC
CASSLREQGDGYNEQFF
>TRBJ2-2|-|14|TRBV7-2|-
TGTGCCAGCAGCTTCGAGGGAGTCGCCGGGGAGCTGTTTTTT
CASSFEGVAGELFF
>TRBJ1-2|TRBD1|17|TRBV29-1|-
TGCAGCGTTGTGCGCGCCAGGGGGGGAGAAGGTCGCTATGGCTACACCTTC
CSVVRARGGEGRYGYTF
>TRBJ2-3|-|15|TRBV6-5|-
TGTGCCAGCAGTTATTTAGCGTCTAGCACAGATACGCAGTATTTT
CASSYLASSTDTQYF
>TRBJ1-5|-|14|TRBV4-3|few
TGCGCCAGCAGCCACCAGGGACCAAATCAGCCCCAGCATTTT
CASSHQGPNQPQHF
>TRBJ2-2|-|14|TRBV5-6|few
TGTGCCAGCAGCCGCATAGGGGTCACCGGGGAGCTGTTTTTT
CASSRIGVTGELFF
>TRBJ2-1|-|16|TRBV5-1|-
TGCGCCAGCAGCTGGGGGGCCGCGGGGAAGACGAATGAGCAGTTCTTC
CASSWGAAGKTNEQFF
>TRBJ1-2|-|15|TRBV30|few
TGTGCCTGGACTTACTACAGGCATCAAAACTATGGCTACACCTTC
CAWTYYRHQNYGYTF
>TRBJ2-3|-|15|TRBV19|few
TGTGCCAGTAGTATCGCAGGGGATGGCACAGATACGCAGTATTTT
CASSIAGDGTDTQYF
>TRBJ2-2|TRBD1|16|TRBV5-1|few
TGCGCCAGCAGCTTGGATGGACAGGGTATTGCCGGGGAGCTGTTTTTT
CASSLDGQGIAGELFF
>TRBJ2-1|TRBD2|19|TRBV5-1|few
TGCGCCAGCAGCTCGCCGGGACTAGCGGGAGGGAGCTCCTACAATGAGCAGTTCTTC
CASSSPGLAGGSSYNEQFF
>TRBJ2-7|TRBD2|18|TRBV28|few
TGTGCCAGCAGTTTTCTTCTTCGGGGTAGCGGGAGTAGCCACGAGCAGTACTTC
CASSFLLRGSGSSHEQYF
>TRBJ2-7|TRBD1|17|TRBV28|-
TGTGCCAGCAGTTTCTTTTTCACAGGGGTAAGGTCCTACGAGCAGTACTTC
CASSFFFTGVRSYEQYF
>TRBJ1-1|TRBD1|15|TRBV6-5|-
TGTGCCAGCAGTTACCAATACAGGGGGGACACTGAAGCTTTCTTT
CASSYQYRGDTEAFF
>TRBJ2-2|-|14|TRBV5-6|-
TGTGCCAGCAGCTTGGAAGCCTACACCGGGGAGCTGTTTTTT
CASSLEAYTGELFF
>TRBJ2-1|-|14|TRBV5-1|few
TGCGCCAGCAGCCCTGGGGCCAGTAACAATGAGCAGTTCTTC
CASSPGASNNEQFF
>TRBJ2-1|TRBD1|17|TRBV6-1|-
TGTGCCAGCAGAAGCGTCAGGACAGGGGGAAACTACAATGAGCAGTTCTTC
CASRSVRTGGNYNEQFF
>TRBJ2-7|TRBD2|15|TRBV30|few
TGTGCCTGGAGCGCACTAGCGGGAGGAAGGGGCGAGCAGTACTTC
CAWSALAGGRGEQYF
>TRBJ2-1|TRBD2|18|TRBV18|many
TGTGCCAGCTCACCACCTAAACCCCTTAGCGGGACCTACAATGAGCAGTTCTTC
CASSPPKPLSGTYNEQFF
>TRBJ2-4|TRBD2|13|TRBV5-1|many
TGCGCCAGCAGCGGGACTAGCGAAAACATTCAGTACTTC
CASSGTSENIQYF
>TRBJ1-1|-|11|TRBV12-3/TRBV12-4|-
TGTGCCAGCAGTTTAGGGGGGCGAGCTTTCTTT
CASSLGGRAFF
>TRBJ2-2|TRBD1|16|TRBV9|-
TGTGCCAGCAGCGTAGGGACAGGGCTTACGACCGGGGAGCTGTTTTTT
CASSVGTGLTTGELFF
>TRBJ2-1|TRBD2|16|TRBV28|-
TGTGCCAGCAGTGCCATACTAGCGAGCTCCTACAATGAGCAGTTCTTC
CASSAILASSYNEQFF
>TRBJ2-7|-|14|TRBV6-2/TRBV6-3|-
TGTGCCAGCAGTCTCGGACAGAAATACTACGAGCAGTACTTC
CASSLGQKYYEQYF
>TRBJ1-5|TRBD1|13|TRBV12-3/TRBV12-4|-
TGTGCCAGCACCCCACAGGGGAATCAGCCCCAGCATTTT
CASTPQGNQPQHF
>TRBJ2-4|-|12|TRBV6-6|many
TGTGCCAGCAGTCACCGGGTTGACATTCAGTACTTC
CASSHRVDIQYF
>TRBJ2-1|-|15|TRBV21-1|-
TGTGCCAGCAGCAAAGATTCGGGAGGGCCGGGTGAGCAGTTCTTC
CASSKDSGGPGEQFF
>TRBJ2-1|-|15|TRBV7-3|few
TGTGCCAGCAGCTTACCGTTCGACCCTCGTGATGAGCAGTTCTTC
CASSLPFDPRDEQFF
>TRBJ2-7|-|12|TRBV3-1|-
TGTGCCAGCAGCCGCCTCCCGTACGAGCAGTACTTC
CASSRLPYEQYF
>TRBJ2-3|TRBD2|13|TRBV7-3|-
TGTGCCAGCTCTAGCGGGAGGGAGGATACGCAGTATTTT
CASSSGREDTQYF